Shown below are 16 T cell receptor beta chains from a single sample sequenced in a study of blood T cell repertoires in COVID-19. TCRdb's table, derived via immunoSEQ multiplex PCR, lists solely in-frame clones and lacks some. The sample carries 120,000 or so clones, around 90% recorded once. Sequenced input: peripheral blood. These receptors were taken from a man in his 60s with COVID-19, enrolled during active disease.

The DNA of the CDR3 is TGTGCCATTCGGTGGGGACATCCCGCTGGAAGCACCGGGGAGCTGTTTTTT. This codes for CAIRWGHPAGSTGELFF. The genes are TRBV27 and TRBJ2-2, with a tentative D call TRBD1 (6 bases). Trimming left V 10 bases short and J 4 bases short, with 25 bases between. The CDR3 spans 17 residues. Per germline, CDR1 MNHEY and CDR2 SMNVEV (reference sequence).

This chain uses TRBV2 with TRBJ2-7; 7 bases match TRBD2. The germline CDR1 and CDR2 sequences are SNHLY and FYNNEI. This CDR3 is 17 amino acids long. The V segment lost 6 bases and the J segment 2 bases; nucleotides outside the gene matches: 16. The DNA of the CDR3 is TGTGCCAGCAGGTGGCGAACCATAAGCGGGGTTCCCTACGAGCAGTACTTC. It translates to CASRWRTISGVPYEQYF.

This chain uses TRBV24-1 with TRBJ1-2; D possibly corresponds to TRBD1 (5 bases). Germline CDR1 is KGHDR and CDR2 is SFDVKD. The ends were cut back, 0 bases at V and 3 bases at J, with 7 bases in the middle. This CDR3 is 14 amino acids long. CDR3 in DNA: TGTGCCACCAGTGATTTGCGCAGGGACTATGGCTACACCTTC. Translation gives CATSDLRRDYGYTF.

This rearrangement joins TRBV5-1 to TRBJ2-2; TRBD1 aligns across 7 bases. The germline V gene encodes CDR1 SGHRS and CDR2 YFSETQ. Losses at the gene ends were 4 bases for V and 6 bases for J; bases not matched to a gene: 9. The CDR3 runs to 15 residues. Written as DNA, the CDR3 is TGCGCCAGCAGCGCCAGCTTTACAGGGGCCGGGGAGCTGTTTTTT. It yields the protein CASSASFTGAGELFF.

The genes are TRBV19 and TRBJ1-4; 7 bases agree with TRBD1. The CDR3 runs 14 residues. Germline V gene sequence: CDR1 LNHDA, CDR2 SQIVND (reference sequence). The trim removed 4 bases at V and 6 bases at J, leaving 5 bases unmatched. CDR3 DNA: TGTGCCAGTAGTACTACAGGGGATGATGAAAAACTGTTTTTT. Amino acids: CASSTTGDDEKLFF. The entire variable domain, with the rest obtained from reference TRBV19 and TRBJ1-4, is as follows: DGGITQSPKYLFRKEGQNVTLSCEQNLNHDAMYWYRQDPGQGLRLIYYSQIVNDFQKGDIAEGYSVSREKKESFPLTVTSAQKNPTAFYLCASSTTGDDEKLFFGSGTQLSVL.

The chain links TRBV4-3 to TRBJ2-7, with 7 bases fitting TRBD1. After removal of 4 bases from V and 5 bases from J, the junction contained 5 bases not matched to a gene. From germline, CDR1 is LGHNA and CDR2 YSLEER. The length of the CDR3 is 13 residues. CDR3 in DNA: TGCGCCAGCAGCCGGTTACAGGGGAACGAGCAGTACTTC. It specifies CASSRLQGNEQYF.

The rearrangement uses TRBV18 and TRBJ2-7, with D possibly TRBD1 on 6 matching bases. Germline V lookup: CDR1 KGHSH, CDR2 LQKENI. V was shortened by 1 base and J by 3 bases, with 16 bases between the two germline ends. This CDR3 is built from 16 residues. CDR3 amino acids: CASSPLQGRDFYEQYF. DNA for the CDR3: TGTGCCAGCTCACCACTACAGGGTAGGGATTTCTACGAGCAGTACTTC. Filled out from reference TRBV18 and TRBJ2-7, the complete variable domain reads NAGVMQNPRHLVRRRGQEARLRCSPMKGHSHVYWYRQLPEEGLKFMVYLQKENIIDESGMPKERFSAEFPKEGPSILRIQQVVRGDSAAYFCASSPLQGRDFYEQYFGPGTRLTVT.

J is TRBJ2-1 and V is TRBV7-2; the D is unclear. The CDR3 has 13 residues. The germline V gene has CDR1 SGHTA and CDR2 FQGNSA. Trimming took off 7 bases at V and 0 bases at J, with 7 bases between the two ends. The CDR3 is CASTPSSYNEQFF. The CDR3 nucleotides are TGTGCCAGCACCCCATCCTCCTACAATGAGCAGTTCTTC.

The chain has TRBV7-3 and TRBJ2-1, with a possible D match to TRBD1 (5 bases). Trimming removed 5 bases from V and 0 bases from J, with 14 bases in between. The germline V gene has CDR1 SGHTA and CDR2 FQGTGA. The length of the CDR3 is 16 residues. The CDR3 coding sequence is TGTGCCAGCAGCCTTTGGGTTAGGGGCTCCTACAATGAGCAGTTCTTC. Translated: CASSLWVRGSYNEQFF.

The J gene is TRBJ1-1, the V gene TRBV5-5; maybe TRBD1 (5 bases). CDR3 length: 16 amino acids. The germline CDR1 and CDR2 sequences are SGHKS and YYEKEE (reference sequence). V was cut by 1 base and J by 0 bases, with 13 bases left in between. The CDR3 nucleotides read TGTGCCAGCAGCTTGACGTGGGGCAGTATGAACACTGAAGCTTTCTTT. Amino acids: CASSLTWGSMNTEAFF.

CDR3 bases: TGTGCCAGCAGCCTGGACACTGGAAACACCATATATTTT. The encoded protein is CASSLDTGNTIYF. V usage is TRBV9 and J usage is TRBJ1-3, with D possibly matching TRBD1 (5 bases). V was pared by 4 bases and J by 2 bases, with 7 bases between. CDR1 and CDR2 from the germline V gene are SGDLS and YYNGEE. The CDR3 spans 13 residues.

V and J are TRBV10-3 and TRBJ1-1; 7 bases map to TRBD1. This CDR3 is built from 13 residues. The germline V gene has CDR1 ENHRY and CDR2 SYGVKD. Unmatched junction bases numbered 4, after V lost 1 base and J lost 8 bases. The CDR3 nucleotides read TGTGCCATCAGTGAGTGGGGGACAGAAGAAGCTTTCTTT. The encoded protein is CAISEWGTEEAFF.

The rearrangement uses TRBV28 and TRBJ2-4, with TRBD2 as a possible D gene (7 bases). Germline values: CDR1 MDHEN, CDR2 SYDVKM. Between the trimmed V and J ends, which lost 1 base and 8 bases, there was a span of 21 bases. This CDR3 spans 17 amino acids. CDR3 residues: CASSLSPPGGREDIQYF. CDR3 nucleotide sequence: TGTGCCAGCAGTTTATCCCCCCCCGGGGGGCGAGAAGACATTCAGTACTTC.

This rearrangement joins TRBV11-3 to TRBJ1-1; maybe TRBD1 (6 bases). The V end lost 6 bases, the J end lost 2 bases, and 10 bases lay between the germline ends. Germline V gives CDR1 SGHNT, CDR2 YENEEA. This CDR3 has 13 residues. The CDR3 DNA reads TGTGCCAGCAGTCAGGGGCATAACACTGAAGCTTTCTTT. The encoded protein is CASSQGHNTEAFF.

The V gene is TRBV27, the J gene TRBJ2-3; TRBD1 agrees at 7 bases. Germline assignment: CDR1 MNHEY and CDR2 SMNVEV (reference sequence). The CDR3 spans 15 residues. The V gene end was trimmed by 5 bases and the J gene end by 5 bases; junction bases not matched to a gene: 10. The CDR3 reads CASSIRQGYIDTQYF. DNA for the CDR3: TGTGCCAGCAGTATCCGACAGGGATACATAGATACGCAGTATTTT.

V and J are TRBV10-3 and TRBJ1-2; TRBD1 aligns across 8 bases. V was clipped by 3 bases and J by 4 bases; unmatched bases: 4. Germline V gene data show CDR1 as ENHRY and CDR2 as SYGVKD. The CDR3 consists of 14 residues. CDR3 coding DNA: TGTGCCATCAGTGAAGCAGGGGGCGTCTATGGCTACACCTTC. Translating it yields CAISEAGGVYGYTF.